A single sample is the source of the 5 T cell receptor beta chains below, sequenced in a study of blood T cell repertoires in COVID-19. Here immunoSEQ multiplex PCR was the method, and the copy in TCRdb shows in-frame clones only, minus some. The table records hundreds of thousands of clones, 70% to 90% of them present only once. Specimen: peripheral blood. These receptors all stem from a woman aged 25 to 39 who had recovered from COVID-19.

This rearrangement joins TRBV7-2 to TRBJ2-5, with 11 bases matching TRBD2. The CDR3 covers 16 residues. The V gene end was trimmed by 3 bases and the J gene end by 5 bases; junction bases not matched to a gene: 8. Germline lookup yields CDR1 SGHTA and CDR2 FQGNSA. In DNA, the CDR3 is TGTGCCAGCAGCTTCGTAGCGGGGGGGCGTGAGGAGACCCAGTACTTC. This encodes CASSFVAGGREETQYF.

The gene calls are TRBV7-2 and TRBJ2-7, with D possibly being TRBD1 (5 bases). Trimming cost V 7 bases and J 4 bases, with 17 bases left between them. Germline V CDR1 and CDR2: SGHTA, FQGNSA. The CDR3 is 14 amino acids. CDR3 coding DNA: TGTGCCAGCACCCAGACAGTGGCTCTTTACGAGCAGTACTTC. It yields the protein CASTQTVALYEQYF.

The chain combines TRBV2 with TRBJ2-4; 7 bases match TRBD2. The CDR3 has 14 amino acids. Germline values: CDR1 SNHLY, CDR2 FYNNEI. J lost 1 base, V lost 6 bases, and 3 bases had no gene match. The CDR3 spells CASSNGGAKNIQYF. In DNA form, the CDR3 reads TGTGCCAGCAGCAACGGGGGGGCCAAAAACATTCAGTACTTC.

The chain is built from TRBV5-5 and TRBJ1-6; D unclear. The V and J ends lost 2 bases and 8 bases respectively, with 14 bases between them. CDR1 and CDR2 (germline): SGHKS, YYEKEE (reference sequence). This CDR3 is built from 15 residues. The DNA for the CDR3 is TGTGCCAGCAGCTTACTGACGGACTTGGATTCACCCCTCCACTTT. Translation gives CASSLLTDLDSPLHF.

The chain recombines TRBV19 with TRBJ1-4, with D maybe TRBD1 (6 bases). Germline CDR1 reads LNHDA; CDR2 reads SQIVND (reference sequence). There are 13 residues in the CDR3. V dropped 6 bases and J dropped 8 bases, with 13 bases sitting between them. CDR3 amino acids: CASSLWGREKLFF. CDR3 in DNA: TGTGCCAGTAGCCTCTGGGGGCGAGAAAAACTGTTTTTT. The full variable domain, with the rest looked up from reference TRBV19 and TRBJ1-4, is DGGITQSPKYLFRKEGQNVTLSCEQNLNHDAMYWYRQDPGQGLRLIYYSQIVNDFQKGDIAEGYSVSREKKESFPLTVTSAQKNPTAFYLCASSLWGREKLFFGSGTQLSVL.